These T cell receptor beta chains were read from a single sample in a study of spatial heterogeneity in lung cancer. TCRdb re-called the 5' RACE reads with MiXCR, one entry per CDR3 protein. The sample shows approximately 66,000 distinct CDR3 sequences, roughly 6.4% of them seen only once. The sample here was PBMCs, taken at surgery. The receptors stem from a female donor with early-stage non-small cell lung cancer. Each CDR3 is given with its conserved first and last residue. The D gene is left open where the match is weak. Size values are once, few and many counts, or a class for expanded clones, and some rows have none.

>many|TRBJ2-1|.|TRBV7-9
TGTGCCAGCAGCTTTGATAACGGAGAGCAGTTCTTC
CASSFDNGEQFF
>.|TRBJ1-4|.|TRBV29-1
TGCAGCGTTGCCGGCTCAGGGGCGGCGGAAAAACTGTTTTTT
CSVAGSGAAEKLFF
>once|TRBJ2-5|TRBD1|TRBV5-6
TGTGCCAGCAGCATCGACAGGGGAGGCAAGACCCAGTACTTC
CASSIDRGGKTQYF
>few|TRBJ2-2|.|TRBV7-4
TGTGCCAGCGGTCGGGGACAGAACACCGGGGAGCTGTTTTTT
CASGRGQNTGELFF
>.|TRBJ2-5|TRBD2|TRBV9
TGTGCCAGCAGCCTACGAATTAGCGGGGGACAAGAGACCCAGTACTTC
CASSLRISGGQETQYF
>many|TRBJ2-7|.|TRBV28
TGTGCCAGCAGCCCCCAGGGGGGGATCTACGAGCAGTACTTC
CASSPQGGIYEQYF
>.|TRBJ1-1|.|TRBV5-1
TGCGCCAGCAGCGCGGGGGACATCGGCAAGAACGCTGAAGCTTTCTTT
CASSAGDIGKNAEAFF
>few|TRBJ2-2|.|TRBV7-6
TGTGCCAGCAGCTCCCGGCGGCCAAACACCGGGGAGCTGTTTTTT
CASSSRRPNTGELFF
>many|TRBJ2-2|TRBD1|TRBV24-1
TGTGCCACCAGTGATTTGCGGCAGGGGGCGAACACCGGGGAGCTGTTTTTT
CATSDLRQGANTGELFF
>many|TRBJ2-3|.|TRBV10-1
TGCGCCAGCAGTGAGTCGGGGGATACGCAGTATTTT
CASSESGDTQYF
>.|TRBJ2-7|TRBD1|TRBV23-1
TGCGCCAGCAGTCAAGGGACAGGGGGATTATTCGAGCAGTACTTC
CASSQGTGGLFEQYF
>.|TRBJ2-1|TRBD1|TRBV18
TGTGCCAGCTCAAAACCTGACGGGACAGGGCCCTACAATGAGCAGTTCTTC
CASSKPDGTGPYNEQFF
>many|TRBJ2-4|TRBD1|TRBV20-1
TGCAGTGCCATCAGACAGGGTTTACTAGCCAAAAACATTCAGTACTTC
CSAIRQGLLAKNIQYF
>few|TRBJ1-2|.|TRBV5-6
TGTGCCAGCAGCCCACAGGACTATGGCTACACCTTC
CASSPQDYGYTF
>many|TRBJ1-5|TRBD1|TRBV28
TGTGCCAGCAGGCAGACGACAGGGGTTCAGCCCCAGCATTTT
CASRQTTGVQPQHF
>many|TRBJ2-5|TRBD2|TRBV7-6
TGTGCCAGCAGCTTAGTTACTAGCGGGAGTGAGACCCAGTACTTC
CASSLVTSGSETQYF
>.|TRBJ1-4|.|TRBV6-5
TGTGCCAGCAGTTACGGGCAACGTAATGAAAAACTGTTTTTT
CASSYGQRNEKLFF
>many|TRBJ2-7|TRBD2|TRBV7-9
TGTGCCAGCAGCTCGAACGCCGGGACTAGCGGTACCTACGAGCAGTACTTC
CASSSNAGTSGTYEQYF
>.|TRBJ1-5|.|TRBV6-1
TGTGCCAGCAGTGAAGCACCATTACAGGGACAGCCCCAGCATTTT
CASSEAPLQGQPQHF
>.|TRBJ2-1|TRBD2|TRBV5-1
TGCGCCAGCAGCCGGACTAGCGGGATAGGATATGAGCAGTTCTTC
CASSRTSGIGYEQFF
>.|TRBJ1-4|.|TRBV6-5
TGTGCCAGCAGCCCTCGTACCCCGGTAAAACTGTTTTTT
CASSPRTPVKLFF
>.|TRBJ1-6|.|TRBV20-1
TGCAGTGCTAGGAGTAACACCAATTCACCCCTCCACTTT
CSARSNTNSPLHF
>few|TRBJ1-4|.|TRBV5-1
TGCGCCAGCAGCTCCTTTTTCGGGAGTGAAAAACTGTTTTTT
CASSSFFGSEKLFF
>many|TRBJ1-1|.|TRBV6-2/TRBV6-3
TGTGCCAGCAGTTACGAGGGCGGAATGAACACTGAAGCTTTCTTT
CASSYEGGMNTEAFF
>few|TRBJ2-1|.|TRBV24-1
TGTGCCACCAGTGATTGGAGCGATTACAATGAGCAGTTCTTC
CATSDWSDYNEQFF
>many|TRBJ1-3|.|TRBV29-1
TGCAGCGTGGATACAGGGTTGGATGGAAACACCATATATTTT
CSVDTGLDGNTIYF
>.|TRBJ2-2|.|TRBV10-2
TGCGCCAGCACCGGAGACCCGGTAGGGGGGGAGCTGTTTTTT
CASTGDPVGGELFF
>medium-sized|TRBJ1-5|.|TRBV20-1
TGCAGTGCTATAATAGGGGAGTACGGCAATCAGCCCCAGCATTTT
CSAIIGEYGNQPQHF
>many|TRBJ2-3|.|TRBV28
TGTGCCAGCAGTTCCCCTCACACAGATACGCAGTATTTT
CASSSPHTDTQYF
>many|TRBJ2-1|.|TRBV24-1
TGTGCCACCAGTGACAACGGACTCCCTGAGCAGTTCTTC
CATSDNGLPEQFF
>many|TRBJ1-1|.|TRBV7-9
TGTGCCAGCAGGCCCCCTAACACCGGGACAGAAGCTTTCTTT
CASRPPNTGTEAFF
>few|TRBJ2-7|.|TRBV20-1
TGCAGTGCTAAGACAGTGGGGTTTGGCGAGCAGTACTTC
CSAKTVGFGEQYF
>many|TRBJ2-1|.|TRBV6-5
TGTGCCAGCAGTTACTCGGTCCAGGTGAGCGATGAGCAGTTCTTC
CASSYSVQVSDEQFF
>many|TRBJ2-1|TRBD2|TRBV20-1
TGCAGTGCCACGGGGCCAACCATACTAGCGGGCAATGAGCAGTTCTTC
CSATGPTILAGNEQFF
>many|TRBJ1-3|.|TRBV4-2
TGTGCCAGCAGCCAAGACCCCTCTGGAAACACCATATATTTT
CASSQDPSGNTIYF
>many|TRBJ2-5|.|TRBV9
TGTGCCAGCAGCGTATTGGGGGGCCATGGGGAGACCCAGTACTTC
CASSVLGGHGETQYF
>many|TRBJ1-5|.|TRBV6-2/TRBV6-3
TGTGCCAGCAGCCGTGACGGGGATAGGAATCAGCCCCAGCATTTT
CASSRDGDRNQPQHF
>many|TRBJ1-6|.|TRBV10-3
TGTGCCATCAAATCCGAGCCCAATTCACCCCTCCACTTT
CAIKSEPNSPLHF
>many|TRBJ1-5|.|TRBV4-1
TGCGCCAGCAGCCAAGGGGGCTCAAGGGGGGATCAGCCCCAGCATTTT
CASSQGGSRGDQPQHF
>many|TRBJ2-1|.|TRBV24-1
TGTGCCACCAGTGACGCGAGCTCCTACAATGAGCAGTTCTTC
CATSDASSYNEQFF
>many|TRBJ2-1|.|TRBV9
TGTGCCAGCAGCCCCCGTGGAGGACAGAGGGGGATAGTGGGCGATGAGCAGTTCTTC
CASSPRGGQRGIVGDEQFF
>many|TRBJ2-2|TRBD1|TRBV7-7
TGTGCTAGCAGCCCCGGGACAGGGTGGGCCGGGGAGCTGTTTTTT
CASSPGTGWAGELFF
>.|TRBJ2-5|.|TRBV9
TGTGCCAGCAGCCCCCAAGGGGGGGAAGAGACCCAGTACTTC
CASSPQGGEETQYF
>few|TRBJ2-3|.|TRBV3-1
TGTGCCAGCAGCCAAGTTTCCGGGACTCCGCAATATACGCAGTATTTT
CASSQVSGTPQYTQYF
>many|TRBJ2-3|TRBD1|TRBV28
TGTGCCAGCAGTTCCCCACCGGACAGGGGAACAGATACGCAGTATTTT
CASSSPPDRGTDTQYF
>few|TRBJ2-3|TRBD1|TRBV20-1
TGCAGTGCTAGAGGGCCACAGGGGGGCACAGATACGCAGTATTTT
CSARGPQGGTDTQYF
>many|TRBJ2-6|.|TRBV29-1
TGCAGCGCCGACAGGTACTCTGGGGCCAACGTCCTGACTTTC
CSADRYSGANVLTF
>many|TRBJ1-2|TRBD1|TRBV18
TGTGCCAGCTCACCACGAGACAGGGTAGGCGGCTACACCTTC
CASSPRDRVGGYTF
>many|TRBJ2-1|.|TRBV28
TGTGCCAGCAGGGGCCAATCCTACAATGAGCAGTTCTTC
CASRGQSYNEQFF
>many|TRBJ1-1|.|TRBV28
TGTGCCAGCAGTCCTCCTGGGGGGGCGCTGCAGAAAGCTTTCTTT
CASSPPGGALQKAFF
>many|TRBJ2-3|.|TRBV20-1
TGCAGTGCTCCAGGGGACTCCACAGATACGCAGTATTTT
CSAPGDSTDTQYF
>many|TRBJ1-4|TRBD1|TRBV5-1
TGCGCCAGCAGCTTCCACAGGGGAAGTACCTCTTCAACTAATGAAAAACTGTTTTTT
CASSFHRGSTSSTNEKLFF